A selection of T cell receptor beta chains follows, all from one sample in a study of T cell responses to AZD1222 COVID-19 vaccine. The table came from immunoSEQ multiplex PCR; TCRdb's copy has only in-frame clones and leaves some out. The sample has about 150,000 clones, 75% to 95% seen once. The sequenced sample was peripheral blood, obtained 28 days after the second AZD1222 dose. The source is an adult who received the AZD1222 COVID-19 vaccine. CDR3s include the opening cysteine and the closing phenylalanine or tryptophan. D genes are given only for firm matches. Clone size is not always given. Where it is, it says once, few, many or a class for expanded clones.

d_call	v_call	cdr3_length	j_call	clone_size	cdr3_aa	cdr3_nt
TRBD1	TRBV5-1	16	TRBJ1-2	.	CASSPTDRGGGYGYTF	TGCGCCAGCAGCCCAACCGACAGGGGCGGAGGCTATGGCTACACCTTC
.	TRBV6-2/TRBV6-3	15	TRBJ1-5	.	CASSYSDLRGRPQHF	TGTGCCAGCAGTTACTCGGACCTCCGTGGGCGGCCCCAGCATTTT
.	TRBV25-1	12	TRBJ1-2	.	CASREQDYGYTF	TGTGCCAGCAGGGAACAGGACTATGGCTACACCTTC
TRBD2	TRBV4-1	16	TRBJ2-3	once	CASSQDLAGGGDTQYF	TGCGCCAGCAGCCAAGATCTAGCGGGAGGGGGAGATACGCAGTATTTT
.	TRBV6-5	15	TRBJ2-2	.	CASSARGRSTGELFF	TGTGCCAGCAGCGCCAGGGGTAGGTCCACCGGGGAGCTGTTTTTT
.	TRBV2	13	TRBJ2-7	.	CASSDSTSYEQYF	TGTGCCAGCAGTGATTCGACCTCCTACGAGCAGTACTTC
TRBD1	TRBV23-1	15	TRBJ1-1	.	CARILRQGPNTEAFF	TGCGCCAGGATTCTCCGACAGGGACCGAACACTGAAGCTTTCTTT
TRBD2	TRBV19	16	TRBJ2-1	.	CASSSKAGGSYNEQFF	TGTGCCAGTAGTTCCAAAGCGGGAGGGTCCTACAATGAGCAGTTCTTC
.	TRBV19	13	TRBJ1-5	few	CASSINSYQPQHF	TGTGCCAGTAGTATAAATTCTTATCAGCCCCAGCATTTT
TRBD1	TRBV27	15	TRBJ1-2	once	CASSLSWTGGYGYTF	TGTGCCAGCAGTTTATCGTGGACAGGGGGCTATGGCTACACCTTC
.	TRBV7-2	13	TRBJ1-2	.	CASSLLQSYGYTF	TGTGCCAGCAGCTTATTACAGTCCTATGGCTACACCTTC
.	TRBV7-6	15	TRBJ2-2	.	CASSYNVENTGELFF	TGTGCCAGCAGCTATAATGTCGAGAACACCGGGGAGCTGTTTTTT
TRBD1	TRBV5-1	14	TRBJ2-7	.	CASSPRQGAGEQYF	TGCGCCAGCAGCCCTCGACAGGGGGCTGGCGAGCAGTACTTC
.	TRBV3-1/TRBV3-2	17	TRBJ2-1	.	CASSQEGSQSSYNEQFF	TGTGCCAGCAGCCAAGAAGGTAGCCAGAGCTCCTACAATGAGCAGTTCTTC
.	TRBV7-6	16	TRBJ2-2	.	CASSLAFLANTGELFF	TGTGCCAGCAGCTTAGCATTCCTAGCGAACACCGGGGAGCTGTTTTTT
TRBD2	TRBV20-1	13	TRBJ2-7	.	CSASGSGRTEQYF	TGCAGTGCTAGTGGTAGCGGGAGAACCGAGCAGTACTTC
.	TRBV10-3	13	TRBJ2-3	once	CAINDGSTDTQYF	TGTGCCATTAACGACGGGAGCACAGATACGCAGTATTTT
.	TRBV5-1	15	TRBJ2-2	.	CASSSGGRDTGELFF	TGCGCCAGCAGCTCCGGGGGGCGCGACACCGGGGAGCTGTTTTTT
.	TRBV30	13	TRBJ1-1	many	CAWSTGLNTEAFF	TGTGCCTGGAGTACAGGTCTGAACACTGAAGCTTTCTTT
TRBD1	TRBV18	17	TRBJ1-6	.	CASSPFTGQAFDSPLHF	TGTGCCAGCTCACCTTTTACGGGACAGGCCTTTGATTCACCCCTCCACTTT
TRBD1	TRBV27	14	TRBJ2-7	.	CASSADRGHGEQYF	TGTGCCAGCAGTGCGGACAGGGGGCATGGCGAGCAGTACTTC
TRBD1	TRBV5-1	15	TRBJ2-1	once	CASSYRQGAVNEQFF	TGCGCCAGCAGCTATAGACAGGGGGCCGTGAATGAGCAGTTCTTC
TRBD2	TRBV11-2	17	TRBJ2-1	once	CASSQSLASGLQDEQFF	TGTGCCAGCAGCCAATCTCTGGCTAGCGGGCTTCAGGATGAGCAGTTCTTC
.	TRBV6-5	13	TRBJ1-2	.	CASSSGQIYGYTF	TGTGCCAGCAGTTCCGGCCAAATATATGGCTACACCTTC
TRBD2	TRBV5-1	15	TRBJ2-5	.	CASSLGVTSSETQYF	TGCGCCAGCAGCTTGGGGGTGACTAGCTCGGAGACCCAGTACTTC
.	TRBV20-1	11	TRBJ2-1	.	CSARGVVEQFF	TGCAGTGCTAGAGGTGTCGTTGAGCAGTTCTTC
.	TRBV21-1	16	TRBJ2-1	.	CASSKLGGKSYNEQFF	TGTGCCAGCAGCAAATTGGGCGGGAAATCCTACAATGAGCAGTTCTTC
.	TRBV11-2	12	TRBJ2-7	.	CASSPTFYEQYF	TGTGCCAGCAGCCCGACATTTTACGAGCAGTACTTC
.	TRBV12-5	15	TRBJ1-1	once	CASGLVVGTNTEAFF	TGTGCTAGTGGTTTGGTAGTGGGGACGAACACTGAAGCTTTCTTT
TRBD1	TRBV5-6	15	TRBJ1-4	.	CASSPGTGSNEKLFF	TGTGCCAGCAGCCCCGGGACAGGCAGTAATGAAAAACTGTTTTTT
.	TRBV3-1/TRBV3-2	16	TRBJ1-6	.	CASSHHGQPTNSPLHF	TGTGCCAGCAGCCATCATGGACAGCCAACGAATTCACCCCTCCACTTT
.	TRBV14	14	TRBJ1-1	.	CASSQDEAGYGAFF	TGTGCCAGCAGCCAAGATGAGGCAGGTTATGGAGCTTTCTTT
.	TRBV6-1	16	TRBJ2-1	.	CASSATIGSSYNEQFF	TGTGCCAGCAGTGCGACTATCGGGAGTTCCTACAATGAGCAGTTCTTC
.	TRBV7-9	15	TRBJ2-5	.	CASSGTISTQETQYF	TGTGCCAGCAGCGGGACGATCTCTACCCAAGAGACCCAGTACTTC
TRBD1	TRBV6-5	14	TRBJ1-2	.	CASSVGQGAWGYTF	TGTGCCAGCAGCGTCGGACAGGGGGCGTGGGGCTACACCTTC
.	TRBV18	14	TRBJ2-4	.	CASSDGGGKNIQYF	TGTGCCAGCTCAGATGGGGGAGGCAAAAACATTCAGTACTTC
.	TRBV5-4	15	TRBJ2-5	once	CASSLASRGQETQYF	TGTGCCAGCAGCTTGGCGTCCCGGGGACAAGAGACCCAGTACTTC
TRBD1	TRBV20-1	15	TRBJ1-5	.	CSASQDRGSNQPQHF	TGCAGTGCTAGTCAGGACAGGGGAAGCAATCAGCCCCAGCATTTT
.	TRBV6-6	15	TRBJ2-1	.	CASSPPPRGYNEQFF	TGTGCCAGCAGCCCCCCCCCTCGAGGATACAATGAGCAGTTCTTC
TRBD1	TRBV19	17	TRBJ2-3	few	CASSIRGGTGVTDTQYF	TGTGCCAGTAGTATCAGGGGAGGGACAGGGGTCACAGATACGCAGTATTTT